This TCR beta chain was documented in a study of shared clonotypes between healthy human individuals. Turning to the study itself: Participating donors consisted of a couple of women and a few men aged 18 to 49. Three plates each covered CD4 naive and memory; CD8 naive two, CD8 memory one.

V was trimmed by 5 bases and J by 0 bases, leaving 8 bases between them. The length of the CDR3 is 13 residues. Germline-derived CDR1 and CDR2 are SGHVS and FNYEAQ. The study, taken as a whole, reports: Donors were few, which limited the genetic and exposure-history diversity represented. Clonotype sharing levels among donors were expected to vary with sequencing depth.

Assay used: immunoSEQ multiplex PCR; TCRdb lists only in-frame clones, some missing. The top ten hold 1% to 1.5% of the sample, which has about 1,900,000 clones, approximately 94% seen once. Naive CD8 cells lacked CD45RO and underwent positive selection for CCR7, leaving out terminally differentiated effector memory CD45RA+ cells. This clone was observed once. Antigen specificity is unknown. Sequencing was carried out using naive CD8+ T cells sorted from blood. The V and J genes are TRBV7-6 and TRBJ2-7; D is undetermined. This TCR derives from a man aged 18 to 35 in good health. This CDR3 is CASSLRVSYEQYF. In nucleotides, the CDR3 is TGTGCCAGCAGCCTGCGTGTCTCCTACGAGCAGTACTTC.